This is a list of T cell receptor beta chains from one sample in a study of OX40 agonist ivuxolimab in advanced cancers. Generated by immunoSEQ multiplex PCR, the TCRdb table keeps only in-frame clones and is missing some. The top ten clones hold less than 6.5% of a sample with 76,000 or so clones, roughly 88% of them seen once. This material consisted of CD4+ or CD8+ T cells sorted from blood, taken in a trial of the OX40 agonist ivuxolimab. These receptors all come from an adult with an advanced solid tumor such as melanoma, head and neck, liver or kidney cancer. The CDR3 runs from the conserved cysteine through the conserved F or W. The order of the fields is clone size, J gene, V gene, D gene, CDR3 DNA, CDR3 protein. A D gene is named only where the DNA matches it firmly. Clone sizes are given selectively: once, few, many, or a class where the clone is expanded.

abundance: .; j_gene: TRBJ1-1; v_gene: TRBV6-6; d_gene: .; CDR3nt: TGTGCCAGCAGACGGACGGTCGACACTGAAGCTTTCTTT; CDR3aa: CASRRTVDTEAFF
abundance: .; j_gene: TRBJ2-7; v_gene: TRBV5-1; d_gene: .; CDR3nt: TGCGCCAGCAGCTCGGCGGGACTCCTAAGCTCCTACGAGCAGTACTTC; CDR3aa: CASSSAGLLSSYEQYF
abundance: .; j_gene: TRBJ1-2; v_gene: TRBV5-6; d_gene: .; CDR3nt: TGTGCCAGCAGCCTAGGGACGGGTATCTATGGCTACACCTTC; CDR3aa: CASSLGTGIYGYTF
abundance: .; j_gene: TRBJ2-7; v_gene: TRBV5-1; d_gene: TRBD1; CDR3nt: TGCGCCAGCAGCTTGATGGGACAGGGCCACGAGCAGTACTTC; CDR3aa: CASSLMGQGHEQYF
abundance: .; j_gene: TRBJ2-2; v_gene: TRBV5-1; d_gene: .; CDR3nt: TGCGCCAGCAGCTTGGCAGCAGCGAACACCGGGGAGCTGTTTTTT; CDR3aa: CASSLAAANTGELFF
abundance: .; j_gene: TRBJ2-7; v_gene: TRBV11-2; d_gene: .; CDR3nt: TGTGCCAGCAGCTTAGTCTTCTACGAGCAGTACTTC; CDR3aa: CASSLVFYEQYF
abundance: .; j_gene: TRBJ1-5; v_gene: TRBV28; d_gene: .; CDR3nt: TGTGCCAGCAGTTTTGATCAGCCCCAGCATTTT; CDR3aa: CASSFDQPQHF
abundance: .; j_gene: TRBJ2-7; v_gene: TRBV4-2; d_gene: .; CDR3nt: TGTGCCAGCAGCCACTCCTACGAGCAGTACTTC; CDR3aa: CASSHSYEQYF
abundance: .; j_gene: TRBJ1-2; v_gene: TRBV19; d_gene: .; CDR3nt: TGTGCCAGTCCCCCCCCCGGGAGTTACTATGGCTACACCTTC; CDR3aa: CASPPPGSYYGYTF
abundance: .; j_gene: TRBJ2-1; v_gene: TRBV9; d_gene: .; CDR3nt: TGTGCCAGCAGCCCCAATCCAGCGGCTTTCTCCTACAATGAGCAGTTCTTC; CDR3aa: CASSPNPAAFSYNEQFF
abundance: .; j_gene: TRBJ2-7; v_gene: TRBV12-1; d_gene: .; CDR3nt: TGTGCCAGCTGGAAAGCCGACAGGGGGACCTACGAGCAGTACTTC; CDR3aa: CASWKADRGTYEQYF
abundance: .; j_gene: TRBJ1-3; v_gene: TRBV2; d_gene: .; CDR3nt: TGTGCCAGCAGATTAACTACGGGCAGGGCGGTCGATGGAAACACCATATATTTT; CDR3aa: CASRLTTGRAVDGNTIYF
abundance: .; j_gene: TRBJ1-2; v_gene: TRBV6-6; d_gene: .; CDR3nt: TGTGCCAGCAGTTCCTCTAACTATGGCTACACCTTC; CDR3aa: CASSSSNYGYTF
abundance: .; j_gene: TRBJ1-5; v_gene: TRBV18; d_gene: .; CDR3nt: TGTGCCAGCTCACCCGACGGGCCCGGGCCCCAGCATTTT; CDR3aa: CASSPDGPGPQHF
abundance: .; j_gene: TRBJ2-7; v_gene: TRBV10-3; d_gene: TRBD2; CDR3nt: TGTGCCATCAGGGGGGGGAGTTTGACCTACGAGCAGTACTTC; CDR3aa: CAIRGGSLTYEQYF
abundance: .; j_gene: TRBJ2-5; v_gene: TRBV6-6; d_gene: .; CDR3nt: TGTGCCATAGAGGGGGATGAGACCCAGTACTTC; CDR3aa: CAIEGDETQYF
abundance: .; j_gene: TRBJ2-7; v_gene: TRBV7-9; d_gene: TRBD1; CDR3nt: TGTGCCAGCAGCTTCCCGGGAAAGCAGGGGGCCTACGAGCAGTACTTC; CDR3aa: CASSFPGKQGAYEQYF
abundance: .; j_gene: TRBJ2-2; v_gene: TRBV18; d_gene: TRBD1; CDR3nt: TGTGCCAGCTCCCCTGGCCGGGGACAGGTCAACACCGGGGAGCTGTTTTTT; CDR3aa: CASSPGRGQVNTGELFF
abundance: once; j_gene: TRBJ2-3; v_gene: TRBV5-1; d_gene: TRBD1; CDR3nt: TGCGCCAGCAGCCGAGGGCAGGGGGCTTCAGATACGCAGTATTTT; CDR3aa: CASSRGQGASDTQYF
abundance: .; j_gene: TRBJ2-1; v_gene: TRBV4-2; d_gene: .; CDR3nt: TGTGCCAGCAGCCAAGAGACAACGGGGAGTGAGCAGTTCTTC; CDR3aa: CASSQETTGSEQFF
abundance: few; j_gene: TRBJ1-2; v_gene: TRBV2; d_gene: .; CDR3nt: TGTGCCAGCAGTGTTAACCTTCCTAACTATGGCTACACCTTC; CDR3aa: CASSVNLPNYGYTF
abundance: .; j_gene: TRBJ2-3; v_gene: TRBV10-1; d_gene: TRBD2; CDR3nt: TGCGCCAGCAGTGCCCTCTCGGGAGGGTTCACAGATACGCAGTATTTT; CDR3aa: CASSALSGGFTDTQYF
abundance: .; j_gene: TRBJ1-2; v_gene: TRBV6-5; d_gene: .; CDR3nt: TGTGCCAGCAGTTGGGGGGGCAACTATGGCTACACCTTC; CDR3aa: CASSWGGNYGYTF
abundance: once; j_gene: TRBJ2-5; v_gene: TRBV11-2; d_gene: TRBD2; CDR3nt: TGTGCCAGCAGCCCCGGCGGGACTAGCGGGGGCTCGGGAGAGACCCAGTACTTC; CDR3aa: CASSPGGTSGGSGETQYF
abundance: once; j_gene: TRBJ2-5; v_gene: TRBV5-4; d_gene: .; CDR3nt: TGTGCCAGCAGCACAACCCCTACAGGGGAGACCCAGTACTTC; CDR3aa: CASSTTPTGETQYF
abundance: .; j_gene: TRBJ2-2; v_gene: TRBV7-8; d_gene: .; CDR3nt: TGTGCCAGCAGACGGGACCGGATCGCCGGGGAGCTGTTTTTT; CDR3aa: CASRRDRIAGELFF
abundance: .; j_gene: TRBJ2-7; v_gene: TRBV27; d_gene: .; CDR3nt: TGTGCCAGCAGGGCCGGGACAATTCAGTACTTC; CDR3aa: CASRAGTIQYF
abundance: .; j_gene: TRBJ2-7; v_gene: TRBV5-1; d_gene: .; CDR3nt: TGCGCCAGCAGCTTGGGCAGGGCCCGTGGGCAGTACTTC; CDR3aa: CASSLGRARGQYF
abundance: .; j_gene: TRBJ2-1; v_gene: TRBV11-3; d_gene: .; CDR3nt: TGTGCCAGCAGCCTCTCTACAGGGCACAATGAGCAGTTCTTC; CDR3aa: CASSLSTGHNEQFF
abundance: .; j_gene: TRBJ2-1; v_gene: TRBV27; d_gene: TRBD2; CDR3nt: TGTGCCAGCAGTTTCGCCCGTTCGGCGGGGGGGTCCTACAATGAGCAGTTCTTC; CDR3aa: CASSFARSAGGSYNEQFF
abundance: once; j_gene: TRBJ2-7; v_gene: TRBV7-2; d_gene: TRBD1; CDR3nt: TGTGCCAGCAGTCTCAACAGGGGCTCCTACGAGCAGTACTTC; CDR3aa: CASSLNRGSYEQYF
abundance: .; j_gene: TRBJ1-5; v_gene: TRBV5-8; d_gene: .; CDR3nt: TGTGCCAGCAGCTCAGGGCGTGCTAGCAATCAGCCCCAGCATTTT; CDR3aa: CASSSGRASNQPQHF
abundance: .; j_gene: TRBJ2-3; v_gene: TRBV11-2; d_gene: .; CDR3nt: TGTGCCAGCAGCTCAGGGGTTCGGGATACGCAGTATTTT; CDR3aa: CASSSGVRDTQYF
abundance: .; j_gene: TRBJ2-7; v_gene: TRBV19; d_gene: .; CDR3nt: TGTGCCAGTAGGGAAGTACTTAGCTCCTACGAGCAGTACTTC; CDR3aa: CASREVLSSYEQYF
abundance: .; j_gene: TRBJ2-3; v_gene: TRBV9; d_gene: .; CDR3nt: TGTGCCAGCAGCATCGACGCAGATACGCAGTATTTT; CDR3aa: CASSIDADTQYF
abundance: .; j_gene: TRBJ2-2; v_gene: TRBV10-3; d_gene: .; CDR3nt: TGTGCCACCCGGGGTTCTGAAGGGCAGTGGACCGGGGAGCTGTTTTTT; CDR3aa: CATRGSEGQWTGELFF
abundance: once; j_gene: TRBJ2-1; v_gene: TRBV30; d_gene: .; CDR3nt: TGTGCCTGGGCAGGGAGCTCCTACAATGAGCAGTTCTTC; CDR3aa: CAWAGSSYNEQFF